A single sample is the source of the 10 T cell receptor beta chains below, sequenced in a study of blood T cell repertoires in COVID-19. Generated by immunoSEQ multiplex PCR, the TCRdb table keeps only in-frame clones and is missing some. Among around 250,000 clones listed, roughly four fifths were seen once. Sequences were obtained from PBMCs or T cells enriched from blood (not recorded which). These receptors originate from a man aged 40-55 years who had recovered from COVID-19.

This chain uses TRBV11-2 with TRBJ2-5, with D unresolved. V was shortened by 1 base and J by 7 bases, with 10 bases between the two germline ends. Germline assignment: CDR1 SGHAT and CDR2 FQNNGV. The CDR3 contains 13 residues. The chain's CDR3 is CASSLGVGGTQYF. CDR3 bases: TGTGCCAGCAGCTTAGGGGTCGGCGGGACCCAGTACTTC. Variable domain in full (rest from reference TRBV11-2 and TRBJ2-5): EAGVAQSPRYKIIEKRQSVAFWCNPISGHATLYWYQQILGQGPKLLIQFQNNGVVDDSQLPKDRFSAERLKGVDSTLKIQPAKLEDSAVYLCASSLGVGGTQYFGPGTRLLVL.

The chain employs TRBV7-3 and TRBJ2-2; D is ambiguous. V was pared by 5 bases and J by 8 bases, with 9 bases between. There are 12 residues in the CDR3. Germline CDR1 and CDR2: SGHTA and FQGTGA. Here the CDR3 DNA reads TGTGCCAGCAGCCCGGTTGGTGGGGAGCTGTTTTTT. Its translation is CASSPVGGELFF.

The chain uses TRBV19 and TRBJ2-1; 12 nucleotides line up with TRBD2. The CDR3 runs 15 residues. Losses at the gene ends were 10 bases for V and 7 bases for J; bases not matched to a gene: 11. The germline CDR1 and CDR2 sequences are LNHDA and SQIVND (reference sequence). The CDR3 sequence: CATVTSSGRANEQFF. The CDR3 DNA reads as TGTGCCACCGTGACCTCTAGCGGGAGGGCGAATGAGCAGTTCTTC.

This rearrangement joins TRBV4-1 to TRBJ2-7; 9 bases are shared with TRBD1. V gave up 4 bases and J gave up 2 bases; unmatched junction bases: 3. Germline CDR1 is MGHRA and CDR2 is YSYEKL. The CDR3 covers 14 residues. DNA of the CDR3: TGCGCCAGCAGCCTCCGGACAGGGGCCTACGAGCAGTACTTC. Translation: CASSLRTGAYEQYF.

This sequence joins TRBV5-1 and TRBJ2-7, with a possible D match to TRBD2 (7 bases). Trimming shortened V by 8 bases and J by 0 bases, and 18 bases separated the two germline ends. The length of the CDR3 is 15 residues. Germline V lookup: CDR1 SGHRS, CDR2 YFSETQ. CDR3 loop: CASRSSGEGSYEQYF. The DNA for the CDR3 is TGCGCCAGTAGATCCTCAGGGGAGGGCTCCTACGAGCAGTACTTC.

This chain joins TRBV5-1 and TRBJ1-1; tentative D call: TRBD1 (5 bases). The V end was cut by 0 bases, the J end by 6 bases, with 12 bases between. Germline V gene lookup returns CDR1 SGHRS and CDR2 YFSETQ. CDR3 length equals 14 residues. CDR3 DNA: TGCGCCAGCAGCTTGGTGGCAGGGTTATCTGAAGCTTTCTTT. Translated, it gives CASSLVAGLSEAFF.

This clone was counted between two and nine times. The chain employs TRBV29-1 and TRBJ2-6; 8 bases fit TRBD2. The CDR3 covers 14 residues. V dropped 5 bases and J dropped 2; count of bases not matched to a gene: 2. CDR1 and CDR2 from the germline V gene are SQVTM and ANQGSEA. CDR3 residues: CSVSGGAGANVLTF. The DNA of the CDR3 is TGCAGCGTTTCCGGGGGGGCTGGGGCCAACGTCCTGACTTTC.

The CDR3 bases are TGTGCCAGCAGCTGGGGCGTAGGGGATCAGCCCCAGCATTTT. It encodes CASSWGVGDQPQHF. V gene TRBV5-6 combines with J gene TRBJ1-5, with D possibly TRBD1 on 5 matching bases. CDR3 size: 14 residues. CDR1 and CDR2 from the germline V gene are SGHDT and YYEEEE. Deletions cut 3 bases from V and 5 bases from J, with 12 bases between.

V is TRBV2 and J is TRBJ2-3; 9 bases agree with TRBD2. Losses at the gene ends were 5 bases for V and 2 bases for J; bases not matched to a gene: 2. The germline CDR1 and CDR2 sequences are SNHLY and FYNNEI. The CDR3 is 14 residues long. CDR3 residues: CASSLAGATDTQYF. CDR3 DNA sequence: TGTGCCAGCAGTTTAGCGGGGGCCACAGATACGCAGTATTTT.

The rearrangement uses TRBV18 and TRBJ2-1; D is unresolved. The CDR3 spans 16 residues. Germline values: CDR1 KGHSH, CDR2 LQKENI. Deletions cut 3 bases from V and 9 bases from J, with 21 bases between. In DNA form, the CDR3 reads TGTGCCAGCTCACCCCCCACTGCATCAAGCTTAAGTGAGCAGTTCTTC. Translation gives CASSPPTASSLSEQFF.